These 19 T cell receptor beta chains came from one sample sequenced in a study of shared clonotypes between healthy human individuals. Libraries were prepared by immunoSEQ multiplex PCR; TCRdb keeps only in-frame clonotypes and omits some of them. The table shows 2 million to 2.5 million clones, with under 95% occurring only once. The specimen sequenced was naive CD4+ T cells from PBMCs. The sample's subset: CD45RA+ positively selected. Receptor source: a man between 18 and 29 years old in good health. Some clones in this sample may be carry-over from other donors' samples.

The V and J genes are TRBV10-2 and TRBJ1-2, with TRBD1 matching over 7 bases. CDR3 size: 14 residues. Germline V gene lookup returns CDR1 WSHSY and CDR2 SAAADI. J lost 3 bases, V lost 5 bases, and 6 bases had no gene match. As DNA, the CDR3 is TGCGCCAGCAGTAATACAGGGGAGGACTATGGCTACACCTTC. It translates to CASSNTGEDYGYTF.

In regard to this clone: The sample has other DNA sequences that encode this CDR3 too. V is TRBV5-1 and J is TRBJ1-5, with D unclear. CDR3 length: 15 residues. V lost 0 bases, J lost 4 bases, and 11 bases lay in between. CDR1 is SGHRS, CDR2 YFSETQ, per germline. Written as DNA, the CDR3 is TGCGCCAGCAGCTTGGAGGGTTACGGGAATCAGCCCCAGCATTTT. It encodes CASSLEGYGNQPQHF.

The rearrangement links TRBV7-2 to TRBJ2-3; 7 nucleotides agree with TRBD1. Per the germline V gene, CDR1 is SGHTA and CDR2 is FQGNSA. V trimming: 3 bases; J trimming: 4 bases; junction bases outside the gene matches: 13. The CDR3 consists of 17 residues. CDR3 in amino acids: CASSFVRSGGVADTQYF. As DNA, the CDR3 is TGTGCCAGCAGCTTTGTCCGCTCAGGGGGAGTAGCAGATACGCAGTATTTT.

The chain employs TRBV5-4 and TRBJ2-5; weak D call: TRBD2 (6 bases). The germline V gene has CDR1 SGHNT and CDR2 YYREEE (reference sequence). The CDR3 is made up of 14 amino acids. V was pared by 1 base and J by 10 bases, with 17 bases between. CDR3 loop: CASSLISQNGGQYF. In DNA, the CDR3 is TGTGCCAGCAGCTTGATCAGTCAAAACGGGGGCCAGTACTTC.

The rearrangement links TRBV4-1 to TRBJ2-1; 8 bases line up with TRBD2. The trim removed 1 base at V and 3 bases at J, leaving 8 bases unmatched. The germline gives CDR1 MGHRA, CDR2 YSYEKL. The CDR3 covers 17 residues. The CDR3 sequence is CASSQGRSGSGYNEQFF. DNA of the CDR3: TGCGCCAGCAGCCAAGGGAGGAGCGGGAGTGGCTACAATGAGCAGTTCTTC.

V and J are TRBV7-2 and TRBJ2-7; either TRBD1 or TRBD2 may supply D (6 bases each). Germline values: CDR1 SGHTA, CDR2 FQGNSA. This CDR3 is 14 amino acids long. V was trimmed by 8 bases and J by 2 bases, leaving 16 bases between them. The CDR3 region is CASLEGGDTYEQYF. The CDR3 region has the DNA TGTGCCAGCCTCGAAGGCGGGGACACCTACGAGCAGTACTTC.

This rearrangement joins TRBV5-4 to TRBJ2-3; D possibly corresponds to TRBD1 (5 bases). Trimming pared 3 bases from V and 1 base from J, leaving 9 bases between. Germline lookup yields CDR1 SGHNT and CDR2 YYREEE (reference sequence). This CDR3 comprises 14 residues. The CDR3 DNA reads as TGTGCCAGCAGCTCTAAGACAGGCACAGATACGCAGTATTTT. Protein: CASSSKTGTDTQYF.

The V gene is TRBV28, the J gene TRBJ1-3; D gene ambiguous. V was shortened by 6 bases and J by 0 bases, with 15 bases between the two germline ends. The CDR3 consists of 16 residues. CDR1 and CDR2 from the germline V gene are MDHEN and SYDVKM. The CDR3 loop reads CASSRGFARSGNTIYF. Here the CDR3 DNA reads TGTGCCAGCAGCCGAGGTTTTGCCCGCTCTGGAAACACCATATATTTT. The entire variable domain, with the rest obtained from reference TRBV28 and TRBJ1-3, is as follows: DVKVTQSSRYLVKRTGEKVFLECVQDMDHENMFWYRQDPGLGLRLIYFSYDVKMKEKGDIPEGYSVSREKKERFSLILESASTNQTSMYLCASSRGFARSGNTIYFGEGSWLTVV.

The chain is built from TRBV5-1 and TRBJ2-2; 10 bases are a match to TRBD2. Germline CDR1 reads SGHRS; CDR2 reads YFSETQ. J was trimmed by 4 bases and V by 0 bases; bases with no gene match: 6. The CDR3 contains 17 residues. CDR3 DNA: TGCGCCAGCAGCTTGGCAGTAGCGGGAGGTGGCACCGGGGAGCTGTTTTTT. Translating it yields CASSLAVAGGGTGELFF.

This clone has more than one count but fewer than ten. This sequence joins TRBV2 and TRBJ2-2; D is possibly TRBD2 (5 bases). The germline CDR1 and CDR2 sequences are SNHLY and FYNNEI. V shed 8 bases and J shed 4 bases, with 14 bases lying between them. The CDR3 consists of 14 residues. CDR3 DNA: TGTGCCAGCCGGAGCGGCGAGTCCACCGGGGAGCTGTTTTTT. It encodes CASRSGESTGELFF.

Turning to this clone: The same CDR3 is also encoded by other DNA sequences in this sample. This sequence joins TRBV15 and TRBJ2-5, with TRBD2 as a possible D gene (5 bases). The germline gives CDR1 LNHNV, CDR2 YYDKDF (reference sequence). Trimming removed 1 base at V and 0 bases at J, with 6 bases between. CDR3 size: 14 residues. CDR3 loop: CATSRGGYQETQYF. CDR3 DNA: TGTGCCACCAGCAGAGGCGGGTACCAAGAGACCCAGTACTTC.

Concerning this clone: Distinct nucleotide sequences in the sample also encode this CDR3. This sequence joins TRBV27 and TRBJ2-3; no clear D. Germline lookup yields CDR1 MNHEY and CDR2 SMNVEV (reference sequence). V lost 3 bases and J lost 1, with 5 bases in between. CDR3 length equals 13 residues. The CDR3 here is CASSFQGTDTQYF. Written as DNA, the CDR3 is TGTGCCAGCAGTTTTCAGGGCACAGATACGCAGTATTTT.

The chain has TRBV19 and TRBJ1-5; the match to TRBD1 covers 9 bases. Germline V lookup: CDR1 LNHDA, CDR2 SQIVND (reference sequence). The CDR3 contains 17 residues. V lost 0 bases and J lost 1; bases outside the gene matches: 4. Written as DNA, the CDR3 is TGTGCCAGTAGTATAGATACAGGGGGCATCAGCAATCAGCCCCAGCATTTT. Amino acids: CASSIDTGGISNQPQHF.

V usage is TRBV29-1 and J usage is TRBJ2-2; no reliable D call. CDR3 size: 14 residues. Germline CDR1 reads SQVTM; CDR2 reads ANQGSEA. V gave up 3 bases and J gave up 0 bases, with 8 bases separating them. The CDR3 DNA is TGCAGCGTTGAGGAGTCTGCGAACACCGGGGAGCTGTTTTTT. Amino acids: CSVEESANTGELFF.

The chain carries TRBV5-4 and TRBJ1-1; perhaps TRBD1 as D (5 bases). Trimming left V 2 bases short and J 4 bases short, with 21 bases between. This CDR3 has 17 amino acids. Germline V gene sequence: CDR1 SGHNT, CDR2 YYREEE (reference sequence). CDR3 DNA sequence: TGTGCCAGCAGCTTTTCCTTATTAGTCGGCAGGGCCACTGAAGCTTTCTTT. Translating gives CASSFSLLVGRATEAFF.

The chain recombines TRBV19 with TRBJ2-4; tentatively, D is TRBD2 (6 bases). V was pared by 9 bases and J by 9 bases, with 24 bases between. Germline V gene sequence: CDR1 LNHDA, CDR2 SQIVND (reference sequence). This CDR3 is 15 amino acids long. The CDR3 loop is CASSYTGLGSSIQYF. CDR3 nucleotides: TGTGCCAGCAGCTACACGGGACTGGGATCTAGCATTCAGTACTTC.

The gene calls are TRBV29-1 and TRBJ2-5; 7 bases line up with TRBD1. The J call may be in error: the DNA end matches TRBJ2-7 better. The CDR3 length is 14 residues. Germline V gives CDR1 SQVTM, CDR2 ANQGSEA. This CDR3 is CSVQKGQFRYEQYF. CDR3 nucleotides: TGCAGCGTGCAAAAGGGACAGTTTCGCTACGAGCAGTACTTC.

CDR3 sequence reads: CASRTPRPGTGKEVNTEAFF. DNA of the CDR3: TGTGCCAGCAGAACTCCGCGGCCTGGGACAGGGAAAGAAGTGAACACTGAAGCTTTCTTT. The chain uses TRBV27 and TRBJ1-1; 9 positions agree with TRBD1. V was clipped by 6 bases and J by 0 bases; unmatched bases: 20. Germline values: CDR1 MNHEY, CDR2 SMNVEV (reference sequence). The CDR3 has 20 amino acids.

V usage is TRBV27 and J usage is TRBJ2-1, with unresolved D. This CDR3 has 13 residues. V was trimmed by 2 bases and J by 6 bases, leaving 8 bases between them. The germline V gene encodes CDR1 MNHEY and CDR2 SMNVEV (reference sequence). This CDR3 is CASSLNWGNEQFF. In DNA, the CDR3 is TGTGCCAGCAGTTTAAATTGGGGCAATGAGCAGTTCTTC.